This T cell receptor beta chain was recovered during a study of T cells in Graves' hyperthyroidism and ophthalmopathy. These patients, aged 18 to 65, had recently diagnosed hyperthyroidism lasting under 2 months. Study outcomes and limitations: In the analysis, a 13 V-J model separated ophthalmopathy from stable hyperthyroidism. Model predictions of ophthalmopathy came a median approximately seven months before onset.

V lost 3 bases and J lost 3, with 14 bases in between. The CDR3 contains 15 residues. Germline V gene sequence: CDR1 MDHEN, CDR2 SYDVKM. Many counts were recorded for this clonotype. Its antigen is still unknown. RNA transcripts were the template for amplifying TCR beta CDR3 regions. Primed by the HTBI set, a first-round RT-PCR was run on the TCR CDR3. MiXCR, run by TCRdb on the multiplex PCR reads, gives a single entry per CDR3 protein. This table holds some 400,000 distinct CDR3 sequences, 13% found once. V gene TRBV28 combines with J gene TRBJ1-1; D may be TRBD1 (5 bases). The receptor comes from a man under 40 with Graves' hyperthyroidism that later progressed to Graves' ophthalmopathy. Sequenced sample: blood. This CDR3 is CASSFPHRGYTEAFF. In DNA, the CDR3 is TGTGCCAGCAGTTTCCCGCATCGGGGGTACACTGAAGCTTTCTTT.